This T cell receptor beta chain comes out of a study of identical twins. CDR1 SGHRS and CDR2 YFSETQ come from the germline V gene. The CDR3 sequence is 15 residues long. Trimming took 6 bases from V and 11 from J; bases not matched to a gene: 12. TCRdb re-analysed the 5' RACE reads in MiXCR, keeping a single row per CDR3 protein. In the table there are fewer than 900,000 distinct CDR3 sequences, 18% of which are singletons. Only a few counts were recorded for this clonotype. These data were likewise used in another study, on T cells expressing NK-cell markers. Per that study: The contribution of dominant NKG2C+ clonotypes to CD8+ T cells in about six donors was about 1.0-7.0%. The same clonotypes also predominated in the CD3+CD56-NKG2C+ fraction of a handful of donors. Unclear, still, was the HCMV specificity of the expanded NKG2C+ T cell clones.

Input material: PBMCs. This TCR derives from a woman aged 18 to 35 in good health. The genes are TRBV5-1 and TRBJ2-1; 12 bases align to TRBD2. The CDR3 region is CASTLIGLAGNQQFF. The CDR3 DNA reads as TGCGCCAGCACCCTAATAGGACTAGCGGGAAATCAGCAGTTCTTC.